This T cell receptor (beta chain) was recovered during a study of human T cells and chemical hapten exposure. This clonotype came up a few times. The CDR3 totals 20 residues. V lost 0 bases and J lost 3; bases outside the gene matches: 21. Per germline, CDR1 DFQATT and CDR2 SNEGSKA (reference sequence). Stated time point: pre-sensitization, week 0. As for treatment: therapeutic diphenylcyclopropenone sensitization with weekly scalp DPC. Each CDR3 protein gets one entry after TCRdb re-called the RACE reads with MiXCR. Among around 330,000 distinct CDR3 sequences, 5.5% were seen once, and the ten largest hold 7% to 10%.

The chain recombines TRBV20-1 with TRBJ1-2; 8 bases match TRBD1. This receptor was obtained from a woman aged 18 to 35 with alopecia areata. Some clones in this sample may be carry-over from other donors' samples. The sample was whole blood, taken in connection with sensitization to the hapten diphenylcyclopropenone (DPC). The CDR3 DNA sequence: TGCAGTGCTAGAGATTCTTTAGCGAGAATTGGGTACAGGGGGGACTATGGCTACACCTTC. Translation: CSARDSLARIGYRGDYGYTF.